The TCR beta chain described here comes from a study of shared clonotypes between healthy human individuals. Background on the study: Plates per donor: three CD4 naive, three CD4 memory, two CD8 naive, one CD8 memory. Study-wide points: With several donors compared, around 5% of naive CD4 clonotypes were shared. Investigators collected only blood, and repertoires in tissues likely differ. Non-shared clonotypes displayed generation probabilities falling below those of clonotypes present in all four donors.

As to this clone: Its target is unknown.

Measured with immunoSEQ multiplex PCR; TCRdb has only the in-frame clones, and not every one. There are some 2.4 million clones in the sample; roughly 93% occur only once, and about 0.34% lies in the top ten. Sequenced input: naive CD4+ T cells from PBMCs. As to subset: CD45RA+ positively selected. The receptor comes from a young man in good health. Some clones in this sample may be carry-over from other donors' samples.

CDR3 sequence (DNA): TGTGCCAGCCTTGGGTGGGCCTCGGGGGCCTACGAGCAGTACTTC. Protein: CASLGWASGAYEQYF. The gene calls are TRBV27 and TRBJ2-7; TRBD2 is a possible D gene (6 bases). V lost 8 bases to trimming and J lost 2 bases, with 19 bases between them. CDR1 is MNHEY and CDR2 is SMNVEV in the germline V gene (reference sequence). The CDR3 has 15 amino acids.